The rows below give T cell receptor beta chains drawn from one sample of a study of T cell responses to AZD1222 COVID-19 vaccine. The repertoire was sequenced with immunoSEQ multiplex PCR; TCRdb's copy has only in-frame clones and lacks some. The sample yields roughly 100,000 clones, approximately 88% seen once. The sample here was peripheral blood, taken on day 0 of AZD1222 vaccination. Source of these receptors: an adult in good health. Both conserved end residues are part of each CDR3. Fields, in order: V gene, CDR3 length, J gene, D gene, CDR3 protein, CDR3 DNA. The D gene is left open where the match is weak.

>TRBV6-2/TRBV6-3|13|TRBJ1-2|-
CASSYRPPYGYTF
TGTGCCAGCAGTTACCGACCCCCCTATGGCTACACCTTC
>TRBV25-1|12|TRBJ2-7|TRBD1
CASEQGAGEQYF
TGTGCCAGCGAACAGGGGGCTGGGGAGCAGTACTTC
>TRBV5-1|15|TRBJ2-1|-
CASSLSASSYNEQFF
TGCGCCAGCAGCTTGAGTGCAAGCTCCTACAATGAGCAGTTCTTC
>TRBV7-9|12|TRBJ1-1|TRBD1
CASSLGRTGAFF
TGTGCCAGCAGCTTAGGGCGGACAGGCGCTTTCTTT
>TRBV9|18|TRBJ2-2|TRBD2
CASSVAPTSRYGTGELFF
TGTGCCAGCAGCGTGGCTCCGACTAGCAGGTATGGCACCGGGGAGCTGTTTTTT
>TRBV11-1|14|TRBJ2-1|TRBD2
CASTLAGGNNEQFF
TGTGCCAGCACTCTAGCGGGGGGGAACAATGAGCAGTTCTTC
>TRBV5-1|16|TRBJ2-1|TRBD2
CASSSILAGVYNEQFF
TGCGCCAGCAGCTCGATTCTAGCGGGAGTATACAATGAGCAGTTCTTC
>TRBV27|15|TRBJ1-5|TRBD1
CASSRTGVGNQPQHF
TGTGCCAGCAGTAGAACAGGGGTGGGCAATCAGCCCCAGCATTTT
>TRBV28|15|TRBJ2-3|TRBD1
CASRPGGSGTDTQYF
TGTGCCAGCCGACCAGGGGGCTCCGGCACAGATACGCAGTATTTT
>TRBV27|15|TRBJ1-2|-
CASSLSYRDYWGYTF
TGTGCCAGCAGTTTATCGTACAGGGACTACTGGGGCTACACCTTC
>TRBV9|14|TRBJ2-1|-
CASSVEPMTFEQFF
TGTGCCAGCAGCGTGGAGCCAATGACCTTCGAGCAGTTCTTC
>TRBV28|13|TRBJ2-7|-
CASSNRVPYEQYF
TGTGCCAGCAGTAACAGGGTACCCTACGAGCAGTACTTC
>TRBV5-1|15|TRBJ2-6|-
CPSSEGGGGANVLTF
TGCCCCAGCAGCGAAGGGGGTGGTGGGGCCAACGTCCTGACTTTC